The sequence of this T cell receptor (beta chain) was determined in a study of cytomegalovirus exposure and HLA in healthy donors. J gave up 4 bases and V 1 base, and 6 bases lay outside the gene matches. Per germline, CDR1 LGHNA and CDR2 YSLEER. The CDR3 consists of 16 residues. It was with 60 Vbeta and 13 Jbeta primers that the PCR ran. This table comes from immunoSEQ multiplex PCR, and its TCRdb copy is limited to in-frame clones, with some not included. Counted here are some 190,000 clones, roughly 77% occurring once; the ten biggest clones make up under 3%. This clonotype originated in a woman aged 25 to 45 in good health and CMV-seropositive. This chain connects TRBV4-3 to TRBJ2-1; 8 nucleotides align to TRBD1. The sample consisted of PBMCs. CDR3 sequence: CASSQAQGGAYNEQFF. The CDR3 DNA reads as TGCGCCAGCAGCCAAGCACAGGGGGGTGCGTACAATGAGCAGTTCTTC.